The sequence of this T cell receptor (beta chain) was determined in a study of T-cell memory formation after mild COVID-19. The study's findings and limits: In pre-infection memory, a portion of responding clones appeared, which suggested that cross-reactive memory joined.

Via MiXCR, TCRdb re-called the 5' RACE reads, giving one row per CDR3 protein. The sample records roughly 200,000 distinct CDR3 sequences, around 9.1% being singletons. This clonotype was found many times. Its specificity is unknown. V lost 5 bases, J lost 5 bases, and 3 bases stayed unmatched. The CDR3 is made up of 13 amino acids. Germline CDR1 is DFQATT and CDR2 is SNEGSKA (reference sequence). This sequence originates from a man aged 18 to 29 who had mild COVID-19 (a few samples of this study predate the infection). Cell type and time point are not known. The chain combines TRBV20-1 with TRBJ1-6; 7 bases fit TRBD1. Sequences were obtained from PBMCs or a T cell subset sorted from them (not recorded which). CDR3 in amino acids: CSAVTGNNSPLHF. The CDR3 DNA reads as TGCAGTGCTGTGACAGGGAATAATTCACCCCTCCACTTT.